Listed below are T cell receptor beta chains from one sample, sequenced in a study of Graves' ophthalmopathy and Graves' hyperthyroidism. MiXCR was run by TCRdb on the multiplex PCR reads, yielding one entry per CDR3 protein. The sample holds about 640,000 distinct CDR3 sequences, just over 40% seen once. The sample consisted of peripheral blood. The receptors here all came from an adult man with Graves' ophthalmopathy. Both conserved end residues are part of each CDR3. Fields, in order: J gene, D gene, V gene, clone size, CDR3 protein, CDR3 DNA. D genes are given only for firm matches. Size is stated for part of the rows, as once, few or many counts, or as a class when the clone is expanded.

>TRBJ1-1|TRBD1|TRBV29-1|-
CSLDRETEAFF
TGCAGCTTGGACAGGGAAACTGAAGCTTTCTTT
>TRBJ1-2|TRBD1|TRBV7-8|many
CASSLAGTGGGYGYTF
TGTGCCAGCAGCTTAGCGGGGACAGGAGGAGGGTATGGCTACACCTTC
>TRBJ2-7|-|TRBV10-3|few
CALGLGYEQYF
TGTGCCCTGGGCCTAGGGTACGAGCAGTACTTC
>TRBJ2-2|-|TRBV25-1|many
CASSGGGTDTGELFF
TGTGCCAGCAGCGGGGGGGGGACAGACACCGGGGAGCTGTTTTTT
>TRBJ1-1|-|TRBV5-6|few
CASSLDPGVGTEAFF
TGTGCCAGCAGCTTGGACCCAGGAGTCGGCACTGAAGCTTTCTTT
>TRBJ1-1|TRBD1|TRBV20-1|-
CSARDRVGTEAFF
TGCAGTGCCCGGGACAGGGTAGGAACTGAAGCTTTCTTT
>TRBJ1-2|TRBD1|TRBV4-2|many
CASSQEGDRGGYGYTF
TGTGCCAGCAGCCAAGAGGGGGACAGGGGCGGCTATGGCTACACCTTC
>TRBJ2-5|-|TRBV5-1|-
CASSFQGSETQYF
TGCGCCAGCAGCTTCCAGGGCTCAGAGACCCAGTACTTC
>TRBJ2-5|TRBD2|TRBV19|-
CASSERGGRETQYF
TGTGCCAGTAGCGAGCGGGGGGGCCGAGAGACCCAGTACTTC
>TRBJ2-7|TRBD1|TRBV7-2|-
CASSLGTGASYEQYF
TGTGCCAGCAGCTTAGGGACAGGGGCATCCTACGAGCAGTACTTC
>TRBJ1-2|TRBD1|TRBV20-1|many
CSARGGGARGYTF
TGCAGTGCTAGAGGAGGGGGCGCGAGGGGCTACACCTTC
>TRBJ1-1|-|TRBV19|many
CASSSSVGRGNTEAFF
TGTGCCAGTAGTTCCTCGGTGGGGAGAGGGAACACTGAAGCTTTCTTT
>TRBJ2-5|TRBD2|TRBV10-3|-
CAISESGGIVGGEETQYF
TGTGCCATCAGTGAGTCCGGGGGGATTGTTGGCGGCGAAGAGACCCAGTACTTC
>TRBJ2-2|-|TRBV5-1|few
CASSLGDAWNTGELFF
TGCGCCAGCAGCTTGGGGGACGCCTGGAACACCGGGGAGCTGTTTTTT
>TRBJ2-2|TRBD1|TRBV29-1|-
CSVENRGRTGELFF
TGCAGCGTTGAGAACAGGGGCCGCACCGGGGAGCTGTTTTTT
>TRBJ1-2|-|TRBV15|-
CATSSVEEGRYTF
TGTGCCACCAGCAGCGTTGAGGAGGGGCGCTACACCTTC
>TRBJ2-7|-|TRBV7-9|-
CAGRPPGAEQYF
TGTGCCGGCAGGCCCCCAGGGGCCGAGCAGTACTTC
>TRBJ2-5|TRBD2|TRBV15|-
CATSRDQWGGEETQYF
TGTGCCACCAGCAGAGATCAATGGGGGGGAGAAGAGACCCAGTACTTC
>TRBJ2-1|TRBD2|TRBV29-1|few
CSVELAGDWGEQFF
TGCAGCGTTGAACTAGCGGGAGATTGGGGCGAGCAGTTCTTC
>TRBJ1-3|-|TRBV4-3|few
CASSHTAVSGNTIYF
TGCGCCAGCAGCCACACCGCGGTCTCTGGAAACACCATATATTTT
>TRBJ1-2|-|TRBV2|many
CASSEGSVYGYTF
TGTGCCAGCAGTGAAGGCAGCGTATATGGCTACACCTTC
>TRBJ1-1|-|TRBV4-2|few
CASSHLESPTRNTEAFF
TGTGCCAGCAGCCACCTAGAAAGCCCGACAAGGAACACTGAAGCTTTCTTT
>TRBJ2-2|-|TRBV7-2|-
CASSGDWSTGELFF
TGTGCCAGCAGCGGGGACTGGAGCACCGGGGAGCTGTTTTTT
>TRBJ1-3|-|TRBV12-3/TRBV12-4|-
CASRQDSDSGNTIYF
TGTGCCAGCAGACAAGACAGCGACTCTGGAAACACCATATATTTT
>TRBJ1-2|TRBD1|TRBV25-1|-
CASFVPGQGLGGYTF
TGTGCCAGCTTTGTTCCGGGACAGGGCCTGGGTGGCTACACCTTC
>TRBJ1-3|-|TRBV24-1|many
CATSDGALNTIYF
TGTGCCACCAGTGACGGGGCCTTAAACACCATATATTTT
>TRBJ1-3|-|TRBV7-9|-
CASSPRVGLDYGYTIYF
TGTGCCAGCAGCCCAAGGGTAGGCCTGGACTATGGCTACACCATATATTTT
>TRBJ2-7|-|TRBV14|many
CASSQVVWEQYF
TGTGCCAGCAGCCAAGTCGTGTGGGAGCAGTACTTC
>TRBJ2-2|TRBD2|TRBV7-9|-
CAWQRGPTGELFF
TGTGCCTGGCAGCGGGGCCCCACCGGGGAGCTGTTTTTT
>TRBJ1-2|-|TRBV20-1|once
CSARPGRYGYTF
TGCAGTGCTAGACCCGGCAGATATGGCTACACCTTC
>TRBJ1-4|-|TRBV7-9|-
CARSQDGTVGWLFF
TGTGCCCGCAGCCAAGACGGGACCGTAGGGTGGCTGTTTTTT
>TRBJ1-2|-|TRBV29-1|-
CSLEPRDRRGYTF
TGCAGCTTGGAACCTAGGGACCGGCGAGGCTACACCTTC
>TRBJ2-2|-|TRBV6-5|once
CASRVVTGELFF
TGTGCCAGCAGGGTTGTAACCGGGGAGCTGTTTTTT
>TRBJ1-2|-|TRBV30|-
CAWSIGQYGYTF
TGTGCCTGGAGTATCGGACAGTATGGCTACACCTTC
>TRBJ2-7|-|TRBV20-1|-
CSARSGAMKEQYF
TGCAGTGCTAGATCCGGCGCAATGAAGGAGCAGTACTTC
>TRBJ1-5|-|TRBV15|many
CATSPGQSNQPQHF
TGTGCCACCAGCCCCGGACAGAGCAATCAGCCCCAGCATTTT
>TRBJ1-6|TRBD1|TRBV2|many
CASTGGASPLHF
TGTGCCAGCACAGGGGGCGCTTCACCCCTCCACTTT
>TRBJ2-7|TRBD2|TRBV5-1|-
CASKRVLAGGYEQYF
TGCGCCAGCAAGAGAGTACTAGCGGGAGGGTACGAGCAGTACTTC
>TRBJ2-5|-|TRBV7-3|few
CASSPNRDTLVETQYF
TGTGCCAGCAGCCCGAACCGGGACACGCTCGTGGAGACCCAGTACTTC